This T cell receptor (beta chain) was observed in a study of cytomegalovirus exposure and HLA in healthy donors. Data came from immunoSEQ multiplex PCR; TCRdb stores just in-frame clones and leaves some out. Of tens of thousands of clones in the sample, approximately 92% are singletons; the top ten hold 5.3%. Study results and caveats: There were a few CMV-associated chains whose specificity for CMV antigens was confirmed in vitro. High sensitivity and specificity were reportedly achieved when the classifier diagnosed cytomegalovirus status. The study put some 160 TCR beta chains on its list as cytomegalovirus-associated.

The validation cohort, a group of over a hundred subjects, included the donors and was separate from the roughly 670-subject first cohort. Turning to this clone: Its matching antigen is unknown.

The CDR3 contains 13 residues. V lost 6 bases and J lost 3; bases outside the gene matches: 3. Germline V gives CDR1 MNHNS, CDR2 SASEGT. The clonotype comes from a man younger than 35 in good health and CMV-seropositive. The chain carries TRBV6-1 and TRBJ2-7; 9 nucleotides align to TRBD2. The sequencing sample was made of PBMCs. The CDR3 sequence is CASSETSGYEQYF. CDR3 bases: TGTGCCAGCAGCGAGACTAGCGGCTACGAGCAGTACTTC.